Listed here are 32 T cell receptor beta chains from one sample, sequenced in a study of T-cell memory formation after mild COVID-19. TCRdb reprocessed the 5' RACE reads with MiXCR, giving one entry per CDR3 protein. Of roughly 510,000 distinct CDR3 sequences listed, roughly 17% are singletons. Sequencing used PBMCs or a T cell subset sorted from them (not recorded which). These receptors were collected from an adult woman who had mild COVID-19 (a few samples of this study predate the infection). Cell type and time point are not known.

The V and J genes are TRBV7-2 and TRBJ2-1; possibly TRBD2 for D (6 bases). The V and J ends lost 8 bases and 9 bases respectively, with 17 bases between them. The germline V gene encodes CDR1 SGHTA and CDR2 FQGNSA. CDR3 length equals 13 residues. This CDR3 reads CASAGTGFVEQFF. CDR3 sequence (DNA): TGTGCCAGCGCCGGGACTGGCTTCGTTGAGCAGTTCTTC. Supplemented by reference TRBV7-2 and TRBJ2-1, the full variable domain reads GAGVSQSPSNKVTEKGKDVELRCDPISGHTALYWYRQSLGQGLEFLIYFQGNSAPDKSGLPSDRFSAERTGGSVSTLTIQRTQQEDSAVYLCASAGTGFVEQFFGPGTRLTVL.

Only a few counts were recorded for this clonotype. This sequence joins TRBV11-2 and TRBJ1-2; no clear D. The CDR3 runs 15 residues. In germline, CDR1 is SGHAT, CDR2 FQNNGV. The V gene lost 0 bases and the J gene lost 6 bases, with 14 bases spanning the gap. DNA for the CDR3: TGTGCCAGCAGCTTAGACGACGGCACCTTGGATGGCTACACCTTC. This encodes CASSLDDGTLDGYTF.

The chain couples TRBV20-1 to TRBJ2-1; maybe TRBD1 (6 bases). CDR1 DFQATT and CDR2 SNEGSKA come from the germline V gene (reference sequence). The V end was cut by 6 bases, the J end by 1 base, with 16 bases between. This CDR3 region has 15 residues. CDR3 coding DNA: TGCAGTGCCATCGACAGGCCCCTATCCTACAATGAGCAGTTCTTC. This translates into CSAIDRPLSYNEQFF.

The rearrangement links TRBV7-6 to TRBJ2-1; no clear D gene. The CDR3 consists of 16 residues. Germline V lookup: CDR1 SGHVS, CDR2 FNYEAQ. V gave up 1 base and J gave up 6 bases, with 16 bases separating them. CDR3: CASSLGSAIRGNEQFF. The CDR3, as DNA: TGTGCCAGCAGCTTAGGTTCGGCTATAAGAGGCAATGAGCAGTTCTTC.

The rearrangement uses TRBV12-3 or TRBV12-4 and TRBJ2-1; TRBD1 is a possible D gene (6 bases). V dropped 4 bases and J dropped 13 bases, with 14 bases sitting between them. The CDR3 runs 12 residues. Here the CDR3 DNA reads TGTGCCAGCAGTTCAGGACAGTTAACACAGTTCTTC. Amino acid sequence: CASSSGQLTQFF.

This clonotype was recorded a few times. The V gene is TRBV5-4, the J gene TRBJ2-7; the D gene is possibly TRBD1 (5 bases). The germline V and J ends were trimmed by 6 bases and 3 bases, with 13 bases remaining between them. The CDR3 is 13 residues long. Germline V gene data show CDR1 as SGHNT and CDR2 as YYREEE (reference sequence). Here the CDR3 reads CASTTQQGYEQYF. In DNA, the CDR3 is TGTGCCAGCACGACCCAGCAGGGCTACGAGCAGTACTTC.

This clonotype has just a few counts. This chain joins TRBV12-5 and TRBJ1-2; tentatively, D is TRBD1 (5 bases). CDR1 LGHNT and CDR2 FRNRAP come from the germline V gene. The CDR3 is 12 amino acids. With 5 bases removed from V and 6 bases from J, the gap between germline ends came to 10 bases. The CDR3 region is CASGPQGDGYTF. CDR3 nucleotides: TGTGCTAGTGGTCCCCAGGGTGATGGCTACACCTTC.

This clonotype was recorded at least ten times. V usage is TRBV12-3 or TRBV12-4 and J usage is TRBJ1-5; 7 bases line up with TRBD1. The CDR3 runs to 14 residues. V was pared by 6 bases and J by 3 bases, with 5 bases of the junction left unmatched. The CDR3 sequence is CASRKTGVNQPQHF. CDR3 nucleotides: TGTGCCAGCAGAAAAACAGGGGTCAATCAGCCCCAGCATTTT.

This clonotype was seen only a few times. This sequence joins TRBV9 and TRBJ2-3; 12 bases are shared with TRBD2. The V and J ends lost 3 bases and 5 bases, in that order; junction bases with no gene match: 4. This CDR3 region has 15 residues. Germline V gene lookup returns CDR1 SGDLS and CDR2 YYNGEE. The CDR3 spells CASSGTSGGIDTQYF. CDR3 nucleotides: TGTGCCAGCAGCGGAACTAGCGGGGGGATAGATACGCAGTATTTT.

This chain connects TRBV12-3 or TRBV12-4 to TRBJ2-2; maybe TRBD1 (6 bases). This CDR3 has 15 residues. V was shortened by 5 bases and J by 5 bases, with 15 bases between the two germline ends. The CDR3 DNA reads TGTGCCAGCAGTCTTAATCAGGGGATAACCGGGGAGCTGTTTTTT. Protein product: CASSLNQGITGELFF.

In its sample, this clonotype was seen a few times. The chain recombines TRBV5-1 with TRBJ1-2; D is unresolved. The CDR3 runs to 12 residues. Germline CDR1 reads SGHRS; CDR2 reads YFSETQ. V lost 4 bases, J lost 8 bases, and 12 bases lay in between. DNA for the CDR3: TGCGCCAGCAGCGTCGACCTGAGGGGCTACACCTTC. Its protein product is CASSVDLRGYTF.

This chain links TRBV20-1 with TRBJ2-7; 10 nucleotides match TRBD1. The CDR3 runs 15 residues. The germline CDR1 and CDR2 sequences are DFQATT and SNEGSKA (reference sequence). With V trimmed by 3 bases and J by 3 bases, 8 bases remained unmatched. The chain's CDR3 is CSARAPGTGDYEQYF. The CDR3 region has the DNA TGCAGTGCTAGGGCCCCCGGGACAGGGGACTACGAGCAGTACTTC.

This clonotype has a handful of counts. The chain employs TRBV9 and TRBJ2-6; TRBD2 is a possible D gene (5 bases). Trimming removed 1 base from V and 0 bases from J, with 8 bases in between. The CDR3 length is 16 residues. The germline V gene encodes CDR1 SGDLS and CDR2 YYNGEE. The CDR3 bases are TGTGCCAGCAGCGTAATGGAGGTCTCTGGGGCCAACGTCCTGACTTTC. Its protein is CASSVMEVSGANVLTF. The entire variable domain, with the rest obtained from reference TRBV9 and TRBJ2-6, is as follows: DSGVTQTPKHLITATGQRVTLRCSPRSGDLSVYWYQQSLDQGLQFLIQYYNGEERAKGNILERFSAQQFPDLHSELNLSSLELGDSALYFCASSVMEVSGANVLTFGAGSRLTVL.

V usage is TRBV2 and J usage is TRBJ2-5, with 8 bases that match TRBD2. The length of the CDR3 is 15 residues. The ends lost 2 bases at V and 6 bases at J; junction bases unmatched: 8. Germline V gives CDR1 SNHLY, CDR2 FYNNEI. CDR3 sequence: CASSEMASGPKTQYF. The CDR3 coding sequence is TGTGCCAGCAGTGAAATGGCTAGCGGGCCAAAGACCCAGTACTTC.

The chain recombines TRBV7-6 with TRBJ2-5, with TRBD2 matching 8 bases. In germline, CDR1 is SGHVS, CDR2 FNYEAQ. This CDR3 contains 17 residues. The CDR3 region is CASGAGVGSSTQETQYF. Here the CDR3 DNA reads TGTGCAAGCGGAGCGGGAGTTGGTAGTTCCACCCAAGAGACCCAGTACTTC.

This clonotype was detected many times. V and J are TRBV5-5 and TRBJ2-3, with 14 nucleotides matching TRBD2. This CDR3 is 16 amino acids long. With 4 bases clipped from V and 2 bases from J, the junction kept 3 bases outside the gene matches. Germline V lookup: CDR1 SGHKS, CDR2 YYEKEE (reference sequence). CDR3 protein: CASSVGLAGDTDTQYF. The CDR3 nucleotides read TGTGCCAGCAGCGTGGGACTAGCGGGGGACACAGATACGCAGTATTTT.

The gene calls are TRBV20-1 and TRBJ2-3; D not certain. V lost 0 bases, J lost 0 bases, and 13 bases lay in between. The length of the CDR3 is 16 residues. CDR1 is DFQATT and CDR2 is SNEGSKA in the germline V gene (reference sequence). The CDR3 region has the DNA TGCAGTGCTAGAGATAGTATCGCGGCTAGCACAGATACGCAGTATTTT. Its translation is CSARDSIAASTDTQYF.

This clonotype was detected only a few times. The chain is built from TRBV6-5 and TRBJ2-5; D call uncertain. Germline V lookup: CDR1 MNHEY, CDR2 SVGAGI. The CDR3 has 11 amino acids. V gave up 4 bases and J gave up 4 bases, with 4 bases separating them. In DNA, the CDR3 is TGTGCCAGCAGTTGGGGAGAGACCCAGTACTTC. This sequence encodes CASSWGETQYF.

The V call is TRBV5-1, the J call TRBJ2-7, with D maybe TRBD1 (5 bases). V was trimmed by 4 bases and J by 1 base, leaving 12 bases between them. The CDR3 contains 14 residues. Germline V gene sequence: CDR1 SGHRS, CDR2 YFSETQ. CDR3 bases: TGCGCCAGCAGCAGCCAGACAGATTCCTACGAGCAGTACTTC. Translation gives CASSSQTDSYEQYF.

This clonotype was seen a handful of times. This chain links TRBV7-9 with TRBJ2-5, with 7 bases that match TRBD1. The ends lost 4 bases at V and 2 bases at J; junction bases unmatched: 1. Germline CDR1 SEHNR, CDR2 FQNEAQ (reference sequence). CDR3 size: 13 residues. For the CDR3, the DNA is TGTGCCAGCAGCTGGGGACAGCAAGAGACCCAGTACTTC. This encodes CASSWGQQETQYF.

V is TRBV18 and J is TRBJ2-7; TRBD1 matches at 10 bases. Germline V gives CDR1 KGHSH, CDR2 LQKENI. The J segment lost 5 bases and the V segment lost 4 bases, leaving 5 bases of the junction unmatched. CDR3 length equals 14 residues. The CDR3 reads CASSQGQGFDEQYF. In DNA, the CDR3 is TGTGCCAGCTCACAGGGACAGGGGTTTGACGAGCAGTACTTC.

V and J are TRBV24-1 and TRBJ2-1; D remains ambiguous. V was trimmed by 1 base and J by 5 bases, leaving 5 bases between them. CDR3 size: 13 residues. CDR1 is KGHDR, CDR2 SFDVKD, per germline. The CDR3 DNA is TGTGCCACCAGTGATTTACAGAACAATGAGCAGTTCTTC. Its translation is CATSDLQNNEQFF.

The V gene is TRBV4-1, the J gene TRBJ1-2; D may be TRBD1 (5 bases). The germline CDR1 and CDR2 sequences are MGHRA and YSYEKL. V shed 0 bases and J shed 13 bases, with 12 bases lying between them. This CDR3 has 12 amino acids. The CDR3 nucleotides read TGCGCCAGCAGCCAAGACGGTACGGGACGCACCTTC. It encodes CASSQDGTGRTF.

This clonotype was seen a few times. The chain employs TRBV12-3 or TRBV12-4 and TRBJ2-7; TRBD2 matches at 11 bases. Trimming took 5 bases from V and 0 from J; bases not matched to a gene: 3. The CDR3 has 15 residues. CDR3: CASSISGGASYEQYF. CDR3 in DNA: TGTGCCAGCAGTATTAGCGGGGGGGCCTCCTACGAGCAGTACTTC.

V and J are TRBV21-1 and TRBJ1-5; the DNA was not used to check the table's D call, TRBD1. TRBV21-1 is classified as a pseudogene. The CDR3 is made up of 18 amino acids. The CDR3 DNA follows: TGTGCCAGCAGCAAAGGGGTTAGTGCGGGGGCAATCAATCAGCCCCAGCATTTT. Translated: CASSKGVSAGAINQPQHF.

This clonotype has at least ten counts. This chain joins TRBV12-3 or TRBV12-4 and TRBJ1-3; D is perhaps TRBD1 (5 bases). The CDR3 is 11 residues long. Trimming cost V 6 bases and J 9 bases, with 9 bases left between them. The CDR3 region is CASRQGFTIYF. The CDR3, as DNA: TGTGCCAGCAGGCAGGGATTCACCATATATTTT.

In this sample, this clonotype turned up a few times. This chain links TRBV14 with TRBJ1-1, with TRBD1 matching 11 bases. The CDR3 runs 14 residues. With V trimmed by 3 bases and J by 11 bases, 8 bases remained unmatched. Per the germline V gene, CDR1 is SGHDN and CDR2 is FVKESK. The CDR3 nucleotides read TGTGCCAGCAGCCATCTCTCCGGGACAGGGGGGGCTTTCTTT. Translation: CASSHLSGTGGAFF.

This chain links TRBV5-1 with TRBJ2-3, with D hard to call. This CDR3 is 14 amino acids long. Germline CDR1 SGHRS, CDR2 YFSETQ. Trimming removed 2 bases from V and 1 base from J, with 8 bases in between. Written as DNA, the CDR3 is TGCGCCAGCAGCTTATCAAAGGGCACAGATACGCAGTATTTT. Residues: CASSLSKGTDTQYF.

The rearrangement joins TRBV7-9 to TRBJ1-4; 9 positions agree with TRBD1. Germline assignment: CDR1 SEHNR and CDR2 FQNEAQ (reference sequence). CDR3 length: 17 amino acids. Trimming cost V 4 bases and J 6 bases; bases outside gene matches: 12. CDR3 coding DNA: TGTGCCAGCAGCTCCCGGGACAGGGACGGGGATCATGAAAAACTGTTTTTT. It yields the protein CASSSRDRDGDHEKLFF.

This chain connects TRBV7-9 to TRBJ2-7, with 8 bases that match TRBD1. The CDR3 length is 14 residues. J lost 3 bases, V lost 4 bases, and 5 bases had no gene match. Germline V lookup: CDR1 SEHNR, CDR2 FQNEAQ (reference sequence). CDR3 protein: CASSSLGQGYEQYF. CDR3 coding DNA: TGTGCCAGCAGCTCCCTAGGACAGGGCTACGAGCAGTACTTC. Drawing the rest from reference TRBV7-9 and TRBJ2-7, the complete variable domain is DTGVSQNPRHKITKRGQNVTFRCDPISEHNRLYWYRQTLGQGPEFLTYFQNEAQLEKSRLLSDRFSAERPKGSFSTLEIQRTEQGDSAMYLCASSSLGQGYEQYFGPGTRLTVT.

This clonotype was recorded at least ten times. V is TRBV29-1 and J is TRBJ2-1; D gene ambiguous. CDR3 length: 11 amino acids. Between the trimmed V and J ends, which lost 3 bases and 5 bases, there was a span of 5 bases. Germline lookup yields CDR1 SQVTM and CDR2 ANQGSEA. CDR3: CSVEVHNEQFF. For the CDR3, the DNA is TGCAGCGTTGAGGTCCACAATGAGCAGTTCTTC.

This clonotype was counted between two and nine times. The genes are TRBV12-3 or TRBV12-4 and TRBJ1-1; no firm D call. Trimming took off 2 bases at V and 1 base at J, with 8 bases between the two ends. The CDR3 has 14 residues. The DNA for the CDR3 is TGTGCCAGCAGTTTAAAGGAAGGGAACACTGAAGCTTTCTTT. Its translation: CASSLKEGNTEAFF.